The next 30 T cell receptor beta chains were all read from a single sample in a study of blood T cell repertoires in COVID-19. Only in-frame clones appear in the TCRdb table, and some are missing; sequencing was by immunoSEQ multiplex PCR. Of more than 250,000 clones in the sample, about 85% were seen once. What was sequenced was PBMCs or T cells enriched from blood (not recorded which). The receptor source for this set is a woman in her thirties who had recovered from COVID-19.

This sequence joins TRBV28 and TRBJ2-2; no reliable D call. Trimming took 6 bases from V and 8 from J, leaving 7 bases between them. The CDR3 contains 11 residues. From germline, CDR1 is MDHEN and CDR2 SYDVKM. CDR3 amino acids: CASRERGELFF. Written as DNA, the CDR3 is TGTGCCAGCAGGGAGAGGGGGGAGCTGTTTTTT.

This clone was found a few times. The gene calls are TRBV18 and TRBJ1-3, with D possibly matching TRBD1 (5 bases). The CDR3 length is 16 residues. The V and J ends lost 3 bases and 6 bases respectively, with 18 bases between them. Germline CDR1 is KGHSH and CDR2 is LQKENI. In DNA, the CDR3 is TGTGCCAGCTCACCCCCGGGAGGGGAAGGGAAAAACACCATATATTTT. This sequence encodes CASSPPGGEGKNTIYF.

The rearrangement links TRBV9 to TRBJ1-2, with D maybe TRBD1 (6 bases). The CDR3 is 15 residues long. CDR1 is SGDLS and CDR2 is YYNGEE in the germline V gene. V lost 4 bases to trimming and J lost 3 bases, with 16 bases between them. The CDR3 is CASSPSGGQYYGYTF. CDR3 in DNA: TGTGCCAGCAGCCCCTCCGGGGGGCAGTACTATGGCTACACCTTC.

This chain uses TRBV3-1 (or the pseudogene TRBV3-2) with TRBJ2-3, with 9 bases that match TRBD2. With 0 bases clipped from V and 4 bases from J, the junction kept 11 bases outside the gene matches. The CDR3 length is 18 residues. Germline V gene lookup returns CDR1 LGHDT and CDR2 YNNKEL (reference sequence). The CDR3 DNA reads TGTGCCAGCAGCCAAGATGTAGGAGCGGGGGGATTCGCAGATACGCAGTATTTT. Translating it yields CASSQDVGAGGFADTQYF.

This CDR3 reads CARDRGFTNTEAFF. The CDR3 DNA reads TGCGCCAGGGACAGGGGTTTCACGAACACTGAAGCTTTCTTT. This chain joins TRBV5-1 and TRBJ1-1; 9 nucleotides match TRBD1. The CDR3 runs 14 residues. V was clipped by 8 bases and J by 1 base; unmatched bases: 6. Germline CDR1 SGHRS, CDR2 YFSETQ.

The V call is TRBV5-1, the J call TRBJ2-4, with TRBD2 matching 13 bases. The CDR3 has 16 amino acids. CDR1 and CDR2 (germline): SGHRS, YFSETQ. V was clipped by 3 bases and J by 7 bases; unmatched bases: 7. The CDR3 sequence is CASSWTSGGSKNIQYF. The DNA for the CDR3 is TGCGCCAGCAGCTGGACTAGCGGGGGATCGAAGAACATTCAGTACTTC. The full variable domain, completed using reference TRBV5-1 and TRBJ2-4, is KAGVTQTPRYLIKTRGQQVTLSCSPISGHRSVSWYQQTPGQGLQFLFEYFSETQRNKGNFPGRFSGRQFSNSRSEMNVSTLELGDSALYLCASSWTSGGSKNIQYFGAGTRLSVL.

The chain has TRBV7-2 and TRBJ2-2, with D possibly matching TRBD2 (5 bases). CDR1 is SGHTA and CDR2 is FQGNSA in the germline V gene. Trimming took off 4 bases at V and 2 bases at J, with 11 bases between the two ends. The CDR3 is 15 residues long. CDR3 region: CASSYGRGNTGELFF. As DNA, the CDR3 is TGTGCCAGCAGCTATGGACGGGGAAACACCGGGGAGCTGTTTTTT. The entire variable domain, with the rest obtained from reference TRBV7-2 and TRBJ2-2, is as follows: GAGVSQSPSNKVTEKGKDVELRCDPISGHTALYWYRQSLGQGLEFLIYFQGNSAPDKSGLPSDRFSAERTGGSVSTLTIQRTQQEDSAVYLCASSYGRGNTGELFFGEGSRLTVL.

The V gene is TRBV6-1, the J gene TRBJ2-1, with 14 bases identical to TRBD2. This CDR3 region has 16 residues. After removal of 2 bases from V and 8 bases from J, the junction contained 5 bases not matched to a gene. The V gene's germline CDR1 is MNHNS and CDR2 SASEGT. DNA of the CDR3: TGTGCCAGCAGTGAAAAGACTAGCGGGAGGGGGGATGAGCAGTTCTTC. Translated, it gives CASSEKTSGRGDEQFF.

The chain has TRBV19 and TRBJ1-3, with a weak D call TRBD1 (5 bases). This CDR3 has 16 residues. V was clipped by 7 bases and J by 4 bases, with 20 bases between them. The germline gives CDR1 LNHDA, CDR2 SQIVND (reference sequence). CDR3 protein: CASTPQVGLSGNTIYF. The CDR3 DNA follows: TGTGCCAGTACCCCCCAGGTGGGGCTCTCGGGAAACACCATATATTTT.

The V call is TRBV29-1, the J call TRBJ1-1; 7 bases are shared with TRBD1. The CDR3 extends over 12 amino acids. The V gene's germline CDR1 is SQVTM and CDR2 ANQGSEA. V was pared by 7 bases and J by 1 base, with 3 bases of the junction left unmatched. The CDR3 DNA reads TGCAGCGGTGACAGGGCGAACACTGAAGCTTTCTTT. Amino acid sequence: CSGDRANTEAFF. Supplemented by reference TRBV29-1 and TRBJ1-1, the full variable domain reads SAVISQKPSRDICQRGTSLTIQCQVDSQVTMMFWYRQQPGQSLTLIATANQGSEATYESGFVIDKFPISRPNLTFSTLTVSNMSPEDSSIYLCSGDRANTEAFFGQGTRLTVV.

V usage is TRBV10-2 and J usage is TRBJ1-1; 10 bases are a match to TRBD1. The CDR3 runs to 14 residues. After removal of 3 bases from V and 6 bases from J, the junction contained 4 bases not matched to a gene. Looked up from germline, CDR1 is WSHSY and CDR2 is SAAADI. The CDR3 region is CASSELGQGSEAFF. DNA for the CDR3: TGCGCCAGCAGTGAATTGGGACAGGGGTCTGAAGCTTTCTTT.

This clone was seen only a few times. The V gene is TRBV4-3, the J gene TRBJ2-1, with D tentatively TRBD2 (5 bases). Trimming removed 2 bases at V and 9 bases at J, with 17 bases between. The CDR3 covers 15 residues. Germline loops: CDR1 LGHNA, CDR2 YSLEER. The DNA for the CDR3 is TGCGCCAGCAGCCAAACCGGGGTCGGTCGGGGTGAGCAGTTCTTC. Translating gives CASSQTGVGRGEQFF.

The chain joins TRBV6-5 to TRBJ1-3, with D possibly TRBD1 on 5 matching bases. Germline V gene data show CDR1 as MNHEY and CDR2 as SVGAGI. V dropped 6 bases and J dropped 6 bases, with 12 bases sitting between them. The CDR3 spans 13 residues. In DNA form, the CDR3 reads TGTGCCAGCAGGGCGGGGGGGACAAACACCATATATTTT. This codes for CASRAGGTNTIYF.

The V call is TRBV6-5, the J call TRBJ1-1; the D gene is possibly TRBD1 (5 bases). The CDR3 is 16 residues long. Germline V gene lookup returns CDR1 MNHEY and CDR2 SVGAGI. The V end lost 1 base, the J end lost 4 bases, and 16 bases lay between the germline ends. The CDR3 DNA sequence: TGTGCCAGCAGTTACTTCCGGACATTGGGCGGCACTGAAGCTTTCTTT. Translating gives CASSYFRTLGGTEAFF.

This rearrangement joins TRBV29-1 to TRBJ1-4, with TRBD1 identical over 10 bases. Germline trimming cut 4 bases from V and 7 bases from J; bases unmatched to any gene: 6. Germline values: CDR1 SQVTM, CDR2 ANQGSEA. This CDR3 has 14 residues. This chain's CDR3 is CSVAGTGEGEKLFF. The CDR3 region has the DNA TGCAGCGTTGCCGGGACAGGGGAAGGTGAAAAACTGTTTTTT.

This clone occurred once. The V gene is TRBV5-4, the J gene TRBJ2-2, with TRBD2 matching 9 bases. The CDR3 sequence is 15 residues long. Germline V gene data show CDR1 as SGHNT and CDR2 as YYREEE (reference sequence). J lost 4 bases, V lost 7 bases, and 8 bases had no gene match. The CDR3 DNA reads TGTGCCAGCCACGGGCGGGGGGGCTCCACCGGGGAGCTGTTTTTT. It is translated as CASHGRGGSTGELFF.

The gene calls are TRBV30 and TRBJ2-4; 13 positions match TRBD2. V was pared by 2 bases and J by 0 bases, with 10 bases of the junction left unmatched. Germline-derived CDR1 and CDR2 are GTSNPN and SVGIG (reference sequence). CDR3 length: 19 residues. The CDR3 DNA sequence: TGTGCCTGGAGTCCGAGGACTAGCGGGGGACTTCAAGCCAAAAACATTCAGTACTTC. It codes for CAWSPRTSGGLQAKNIQYF. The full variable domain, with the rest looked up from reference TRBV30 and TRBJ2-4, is SQTIHQWPATLVQPVGSPLSLECTVEGTSNPNLYWYRQAAGRGLQLLFYSVGIGQISSEVPQNLSASRPQDRQFILSSKKLLLSDSGFYLCAWSPRTSGGLQAKNIQYFGAGTRLSVL.

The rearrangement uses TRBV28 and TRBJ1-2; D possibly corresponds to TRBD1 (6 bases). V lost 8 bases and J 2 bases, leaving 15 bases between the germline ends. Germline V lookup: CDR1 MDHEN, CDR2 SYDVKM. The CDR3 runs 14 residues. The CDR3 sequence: CASGDTKGNYGYTF. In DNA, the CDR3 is TGTGCCAGCGGGGACACCAAAGGGAACTATGGCTACACCTTC.

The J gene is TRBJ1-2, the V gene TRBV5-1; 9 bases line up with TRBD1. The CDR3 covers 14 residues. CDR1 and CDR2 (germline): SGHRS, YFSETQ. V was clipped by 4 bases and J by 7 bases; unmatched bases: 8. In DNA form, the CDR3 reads TGCGCCAGCAGCGTGGGACAGGGAACTCCTGGCTACACCTTC. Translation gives CASSVGQGTPGYTF.

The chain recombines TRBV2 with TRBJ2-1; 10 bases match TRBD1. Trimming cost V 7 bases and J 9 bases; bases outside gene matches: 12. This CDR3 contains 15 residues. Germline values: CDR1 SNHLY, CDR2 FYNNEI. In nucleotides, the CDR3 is TGTGCCAGCATCGGAGGTCGGGACAGGGGCGGTGAGCAGTTCTTC. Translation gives CASIGGRDRGGEQFF.

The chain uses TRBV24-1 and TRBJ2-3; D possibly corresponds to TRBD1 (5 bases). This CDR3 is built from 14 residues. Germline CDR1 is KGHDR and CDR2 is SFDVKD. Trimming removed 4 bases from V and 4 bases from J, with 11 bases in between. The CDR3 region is CATSETRVADTQYF. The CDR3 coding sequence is TGTGCCACCAGTGAAACCAGGGTTGCAGATACGCAGTATTTT.

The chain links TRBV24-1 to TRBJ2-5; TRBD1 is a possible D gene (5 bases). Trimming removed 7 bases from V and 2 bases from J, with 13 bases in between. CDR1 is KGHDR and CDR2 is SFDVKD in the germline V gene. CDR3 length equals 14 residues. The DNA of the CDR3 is TGTGCCACCAGAGAGACAGATAGACAAGAGACCCAGTACTTC. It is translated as CATRETDRQETQYF.

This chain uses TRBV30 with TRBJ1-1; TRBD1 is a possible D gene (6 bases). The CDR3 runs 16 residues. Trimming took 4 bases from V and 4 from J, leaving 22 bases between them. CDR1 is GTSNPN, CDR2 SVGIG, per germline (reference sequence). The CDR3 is CAWTWQGRLVGTEAFF. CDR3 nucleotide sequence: TGTGCCTGGACGTGGCAGGGGCGGCTGGTCGGCACTGAAGCTTTCTTT.

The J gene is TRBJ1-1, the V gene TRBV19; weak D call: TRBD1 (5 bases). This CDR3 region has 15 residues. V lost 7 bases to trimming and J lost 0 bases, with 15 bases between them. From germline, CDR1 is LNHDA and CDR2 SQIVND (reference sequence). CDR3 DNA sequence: TGTGCCAGTAAGAACGCTCGGGGGATGAACACTGAAGCTTTCTTT. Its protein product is CASKNARGMNTEAFF.

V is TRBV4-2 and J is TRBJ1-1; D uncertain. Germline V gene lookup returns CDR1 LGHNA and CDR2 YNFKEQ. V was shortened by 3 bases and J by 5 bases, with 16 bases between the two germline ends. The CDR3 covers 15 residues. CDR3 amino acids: CASSHPDPADTEAFF. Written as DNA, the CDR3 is TGTGCCAGCAGCCACCCAGATCCGGCGGATACTGAAGCTTTCTTT.

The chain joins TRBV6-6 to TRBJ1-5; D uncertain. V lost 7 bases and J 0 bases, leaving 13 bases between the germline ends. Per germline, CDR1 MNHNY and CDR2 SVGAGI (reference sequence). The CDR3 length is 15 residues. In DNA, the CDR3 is TGTGCCAGCATCGGAAACGGGGTTAGCAATCAGCCCCAGCATTTT. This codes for CASIGNGVSNQPQHF.

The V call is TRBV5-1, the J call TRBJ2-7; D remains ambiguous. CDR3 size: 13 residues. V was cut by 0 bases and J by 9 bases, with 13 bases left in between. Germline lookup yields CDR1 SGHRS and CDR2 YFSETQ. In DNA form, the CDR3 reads TGCGCCAGCAGCTTGGATTCGTTGTCGGGGCAGTACTTC. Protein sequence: CASSLDSLSGQYF.

The CDR3 reads CASSQPGGQPQHF. The CDR3 region has the DNA TGCGCCAGCAGCCAGCCCGGAGGTCAGCCCCAGCATTTT. The rearrangement uses TRBV4-1 and TRBJ1-5; D gene uncertain. CDR1 is MGHRA and CDR2 is YSYEKL in the germline V gene. The CDR3 is made up of 13 amino acids. With 3 bases removed from V and 6 bases from J, the gap between germline ends came to 9 bases.

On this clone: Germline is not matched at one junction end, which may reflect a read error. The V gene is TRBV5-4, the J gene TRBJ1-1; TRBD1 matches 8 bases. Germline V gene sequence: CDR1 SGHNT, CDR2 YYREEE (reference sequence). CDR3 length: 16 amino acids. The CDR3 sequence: CASSSKVGQVNTEAFF. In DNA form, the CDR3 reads TGTGCTAGCAGCTCGAAAGTGGGACAGGTTAACACTGAAGCTTTCTTT.

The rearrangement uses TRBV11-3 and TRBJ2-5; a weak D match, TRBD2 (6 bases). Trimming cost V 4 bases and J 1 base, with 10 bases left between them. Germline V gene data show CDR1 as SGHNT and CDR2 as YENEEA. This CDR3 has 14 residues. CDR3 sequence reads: CASSSEGLQETQYF. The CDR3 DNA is TGTGCCAGCAGCTCGGAGGGGCTCCAAGAGACCCAGTACTTC.